These T cell receptor beta chains were read from a single sample in a study of T cells in Graves' hyperthyroidism and ophthalmopathy. From the multiplex PCR reads, TCRdb called clonotypes with MiXCR, one entry per CDR3 protein. The data show some 720,000 distinct CDR3 sequences, with about 15% seen just once and around 8% held by the top ten. Sequenced material: blood. Source of these receptors: a man aged 18-30 years with Graves' hyperthyroidism. Both conserved end residues are part of each CDR3. Fields, in order: J gene, D gene, clone size, V gene, CDR3 protein, CDR3 DNA. D genes are given only for firm matches. Clone size is stated in some rows and not others, as once, few, many or a class when expanded.

J: TRBJ2-5; D: NA; size: NA; V: TRBV9; CDR3: CASSPWWRAAMGTQYF; DNA: TGTGCCAGCAGCCCCTGGTGGCGTGCCGCTATGGGGACCCAGTACTTC
J: TRBJ2-4; D: NA; size: many; V: TRBV28; CDR3: CASSFPALPSIQYF; DNA: TGTGCCAGCAGTTTCCCGGCCCTCCCTAGCATTCAGTACTTC
J: TRBJ1-2; D: NA; size: NA; V: TRBV19; CDR3: CASSRTENMGGYTF; DNA: TGTGCCAGTAGCAGGACAGAGAACATGGGAGGCTACACCTTC
J: TRBJ1-3; D: NA; size: few; V: TRBV7-9; CDR3: CASSLVGSVSGNTIYF; DNA: TGTGCCAGCAGCTTAGTTGGGTCCGTCTCTGGAAACACCATATATTTT
J: TRBJ2-1; D: NA; size: few; V: TRBV7-9; CDR3: CASSLDSRGEQFF; DNA: TGTGCCAGCAGCTTAGACAGCCGCGGGGAGCAGTTCTTC
J: TRBJ2-2; D: NA; size: few; V: TRBV6-1; CDR3: CASSEGTNGGGELFF; DNA: TGTGCCAGCAGTGAAGGGACAAACGGCGGCGGGGAGCTGTTTTTT
J: TRBJ2-7; D: NA; size: many; V: TRBV12-3/TRBV12-4; CDR3: CASSPQGITLYEQYF; DNA: TGTGCCAGCAGTCCACAGGGAATTACTCTCTACGAGCAGTACTTC
J: TRBJ2-3; D: TRBD2; size: many; V: TRBV7-2; CDR3: CASSLAGLGGSDTQYF; DNA: TGTGCCAGCAGCTTAGCGGGACTAGGAGGGTCAGATACGCAGTATTTT
J: TRBJ2-1; D: NA; size: many; V: TRBV18; CDR3: CASSPQFAYNEQFF; DNA: TGTGCCAGCTCACCACAGTTCGCCTACAATGAGCAGTTCTTC
J: TRBJ1-1; D: NA; size: NA; V: TRBV9; CDR3: CASSVGRGADTEAFF; DNA: TGTGCCAGCAGCGTGGGAAGGGGCGCGGACACTGAAGCTTTCTTT
J: TRBJ1-2; D: TRBD1; size: few; V: TRBV12-3/TRBV12-4; CDR3: CASRLQDRGYGYTF; DNA: TGTGCCAGCAGACTTCAAGACAGGGGCTATGGCTACACCTTC
J: TRBJ2-7; D: TRBD2; size: many; V: TRBV11-3; CDR3: CASSPGTSGSGYEQYF; DNA: TGTGCCAGCAGCCCCGGGACTAGCGGGAGTGGGTACGAGCAGTACTTC
J: TRBJ1-1; D: TRBD1; size: few; V: TRBV2; CDR3: CASHGAGGLAFF; DNA: TGTGCCAGCCACGGGGCAGGGGGCTTGGCTTTCTTT
J: TRBJ1-5; D: TRBD1; size: NA; V: TRBV28; CDR3: CASSYRRQGAHQPQHF; DNA: TGTGCCAGCAGTTACCGACGACAGGGGGCTCATCAGCCCCAGCATTTT
J: TRBJ1-2; D: NA; size: few; V: TRBV9; CDR3: CASSPQIDYGYTF; DNA: TGTGCCAGCAGCCCTCAGATAGACTATGGCTACACCTTC
J: TRBJ1-1; D: TRBD1; size: NA; V: TRBV7-9; CDR3: CASSLQGGGSAEAFF; DNA: TGTGCCAGCAGCCTCCAAGGGGGCGGCTCGGCTGAAGCTTTCTTT
J: TRBJ1-1; D: NA; size: NA; V: TRBV19; CDR3: CASSKWGNPMNTEAFF; DNA: TGTGCCAGTAGTAAGTGGGGTAACCCGATGAACACTGAAGCTTTCTTT
J: TRBJ2-3; D: TRBD2; size: NA; V: TRBV28; CDR3: CASSSLGSGNRDTQYF; DNA: TGTGCCAGCAGTTCCCTGGGTAGCGGGAATAGAGATACGCAGTATTTT
J: TRBJ2-7; D: TRBD2; size: many; V: TRBV7-2; CDR3: CASSPPGTRSAQYF; DNA: TGTGCCAGCAGCCCGCCCGGGACTAGAAGCGCGCAGTACTTC
J: TRBJ2-1; D: TRBD2; size: few; V: TRBV5-5; CDR3: CASSPISSGEQFF; DNA: TGTGCCAGCAGCCCTATCTCTAGCGGAGAGCAGTTCTTC
J: TRBJ2-1; D: TRBD2; size: NA; V: TRBV5-5; CDR3: CASGKRGYNEQFF; DNA: TGTGCCAGCGGGAAGCGGGGCTACAATGAGCAGTTCTTC
J: TRBJ1-5; D: TRBD1; size: NA; V: TRBV28; CDR3: CASSPETGGRNQPQHF; DNA: TGTGCCAGCAGTCCTGAGACAGGGGGCCGCAATCAGCCCCAGCATTTT
J: TRBJ2-3; D: NA; size: many; V: TRBV28; CDR3: CASSLLGLGTDTQYF; DNA: TGTGCCAGCAGTTTATTGGGCCTCGGCACAGATACGCAGTATTTT
J: TRBJ2-2; D: TRBD2; size: few; V: TRBV10-3; CDR3: CAIREGLAGSNTGELFF; DNA: TGTGCCATCAGGGAGGGACTAGCGGGATCGAACACCGGGGAGCTGTTTTTT
J: TRBJ2-7; D: TRBD1; size: many; V: TRBV30; CDR3: CAWSVRTGAYEQYF; DNA: TGTGCCTGGAGTGTTAGGACAGGGGCCTACGAGCAGTACTTC
J: TRBJ1-2; D: TRBD1; size: NA; V: TRBV2; CDR3: CASSALGQLYGYTF; DNA: TGTGCCAGCAGTGCCCTGGGACAGCTCTATGGCTACACCTTC
J: TRBJ2-3; D: NA; size: few; V: TRBV5-1; CDR3: CASSPGDGLTDTQYF; DNA: TGCGCCAGCAGCCCGGGTGATGGCTTAACAGATACGCAGTATTTT
J: TRBJ2-1; D: NA; size: few; V: TRBV19; CDR3: CASSWAVYEQFF; DNA: TGTGCCAGTAGTTGGGCCGTCTATGAGCAGTTCTTC
J: TRBJ1-1; D: TRBD1; size: NA; V: TRBV6-1; CDR3: CASPERPGGMSDTEAFF; DNA: TGTGCCAGCCCGGAACGTCCAGGGGGCATGAGCGACACTGAAGCTTTCTTT
J: TRBJ2-3; D: NA; size: NA; V: TRBV7-9; CDR3: CAGSIQLNTDTQYF; DNA: TGTGCCGGCAGCATACAACTGAACACAGATACGCAGTATTTT
J: TRBJ1-3; D: NA; size: NA; V: TRBV7-6; CDR3: CASSLSGVEGNTIYF; DNA: TGTGCCAGCAGCTTATCGGGGGTTGAAGGAAACACCATATATTTT
J: TRBJ2-7; D: TRBD1; size: many; V: TRBV27; CDR3: CASSNPGTGVYEQYF; DNA: TGTGCCAGCAGTAACCCCGGGACAGGGGTCTACGAGCAGTACTTC
J: TRBJ1-2; D: NA; size: NA; V: TRBV5-5; CDR3: CASGLGQDYGYTF; DNA: TGTGCCAGCGGCCTGGGGCAGGACTATGGCTACACCTTC
J: TRBJ2-3; D: NA; size: many; V: TRBV7-6; CDR3: CASSLAGGTQYF; DNA: TGTGCCAGCAGTCTCGCAGGTGGTACGCAGTATTTT
J: TRBJ2-7; D: NA; size: many; V: TRBV6-1; CDR3: CASSLQGSRNEQYF; DNA: TGTGCCAGCAGTTTACAGGGTTCCCGTAACGAGCAGTACTTC
J: TRBJ2-3; D: NA; size: NA; V: TRBV6-5; CDR3: CASSPRTTQYF; DNA: TGTGCCAGCAGTCCTCGGACTACGCAGTATTTT
J: TRBJ2-3; D: TRBD2; size: NA; V: TRBV19; CDR3: CASSPGTIMDTDTQYF; DNA: TGTGCCAGTAGTCCCGGGACTATAATGGACACAGATACGCAGTATTTT
J: TRBJ2-5; D: NA; size: NA; V: TRBV9; CDR3: CASSVSDSSTQYF; DNA: TGTGCCAGCAGCGTATCTGACTCCTCGACCCAGTACTTC
J: TRBJ2-1; D: TRBD2; size: many; V: TRBV7-3; CDR3: CASSLIARSGRADEQFF; DNA: TGTGCCAGCAGCTTAATAGCACGTAGCGGGAGGGCGGATGAGCAGTTCTTC
J: TRBJ2-7; D: NA; size: NA; V: TRBV6-1; CDR3: CASSEAMDYPSYEQYF; DNA: TGTGCCAGCAGTGAAGCGATGGACTACCCCTCCTACGAGCAGTACTTC
J: TRBJ2-3; D: NA; size: NA; V: TRBV20-1; CDR3: CSARDAKKSTDTQYF; DNA: TGCAGTGCTAGAGATGCGAAGAAAAGCACAGATACGCAGTATTTT
J: TRBJ2-2; D: NA; size: NA; V: TRBV29-1; CDR3: CSVLGGDTGELFF; DNA: TGCAGCGTTTTAGGGGGAGACACCGGGGAGCTGTTTTTT
J: TRBJ2-5; D: NA; size: many; V: TRBV7-8; CDR3: CASSLVVETQYF; DNA: TGTGCCAGCAGCTTAGTCGTCGAGACCCAGTACTTC